Shown below are 3 T cell receptor beta chains from a single sample sequenced in a study of cytomegalovirus exposure and HLA in healthy donors. Clones were read by immunoSEQ multiplex PCR, and TCRdb kept only the in-frame ones, dropping some. The sample contains some 310,000 clones, nearly 90% of which appear only once. Input material: PBMCs. These receptors all stem from a man under 40 in good health and CMV-seronegative.

This clone is a singleton in its sample. Here the CDR3 DNA reads TGTGCCAGCAGTTTAATTCTAGCGGGGGGGCAGGCAGATACGCAGTATTTT. This codes for CASSLILAGGQADTQYF. The chain carries TRBV27 and TRBJ2-3, with 12 bases matching TRBD2. The germline V gene has CDR1 MNHEY and CDR2 SMNVEV (reference sequence). V shed 2 bases, J shed 4 bases, and the junction held 7 bases outside the gene matches. This CDR3 comprises 17 residues.

V is TRBV29-1 and J is TRBJ2-3; tentatively, D is TRBD1 (5 bases). Germline CDR1 and CDR2: SQVTM and ANQGSEA. Deletions cut 0 bases from V and 2 bases from J, with 15 bases between. The CDR3 totals 16 residues. CDR3 amino acids: CSVEDQAGLITDTQYF. The CDR3 DNA is TGCAGCGTTGAAGATCAGGCAGGGCTCATCACAGATACGCAGTATTTT.

The chain recombines TRBV7-6 with TRBJ2-3, with D perhaps TRBD1 (6 bases). The CDR3 runs to 16 residues. V was cut by 5 bases and J by 1 base, with 16 bases left in between. Per germline, CDR1 SGHVS and CDR2 FNYEAQ. The CDR3 reads CASSEIDRLGTDTQYF. The CDR3 DNA sequence: TGTGCCAGCAGCGAGATAGACAGGTTGGGCACAGATACGCAGTATTTT.